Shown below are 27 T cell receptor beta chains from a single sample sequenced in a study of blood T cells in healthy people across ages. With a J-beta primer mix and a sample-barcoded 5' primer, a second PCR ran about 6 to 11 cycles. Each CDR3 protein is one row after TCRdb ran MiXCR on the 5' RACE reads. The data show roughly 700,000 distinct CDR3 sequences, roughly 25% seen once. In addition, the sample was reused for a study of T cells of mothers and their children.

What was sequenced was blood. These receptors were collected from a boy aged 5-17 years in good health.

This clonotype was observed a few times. The CDR3 sequence is CASSYSVGVGRETQYF. CDR3 DNA sequence: TGTGCCAGCAGTTACTCAGTCGGGGTTGGCCGGGAGACCCAGTACTTC. The chain employs TRBV6-2 or TRBV6-3 and TRBJ2-5; possibly TRBD2 for D (5 bases). The V gene lost 0 bases and the J gene lost 5 bases, with 16 bases spanning the gap. Germline CDR1 reads MNHEY; CDR2 reads SVGEGT. This CDR3 region has 16 residues.

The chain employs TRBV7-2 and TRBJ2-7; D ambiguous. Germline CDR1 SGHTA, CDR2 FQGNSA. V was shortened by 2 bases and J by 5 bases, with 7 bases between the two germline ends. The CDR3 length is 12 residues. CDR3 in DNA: TGTGCCAGCAGCTTATCCCACCACGAGCAGTACTTC. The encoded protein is CASSLSHHEQYF.

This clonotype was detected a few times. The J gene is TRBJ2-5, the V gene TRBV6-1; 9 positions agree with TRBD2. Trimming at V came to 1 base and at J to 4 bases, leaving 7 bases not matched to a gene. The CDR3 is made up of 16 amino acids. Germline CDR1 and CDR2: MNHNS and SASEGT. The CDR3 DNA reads TGTGCCAGCAGTGAAGTGGCCCGAGCGGGGGGAGAGACCCAGTACTTC. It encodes CASSEVARAGGETQYF.

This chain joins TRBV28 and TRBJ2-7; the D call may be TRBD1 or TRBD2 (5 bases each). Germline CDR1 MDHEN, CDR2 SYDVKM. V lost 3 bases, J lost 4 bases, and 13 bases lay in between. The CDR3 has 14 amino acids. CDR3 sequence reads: CASSLRGQGYEQYF. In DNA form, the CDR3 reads TGTGCCAGCAGTTTGAGGGGCCAAGGATACGAGCAGTACTTC.

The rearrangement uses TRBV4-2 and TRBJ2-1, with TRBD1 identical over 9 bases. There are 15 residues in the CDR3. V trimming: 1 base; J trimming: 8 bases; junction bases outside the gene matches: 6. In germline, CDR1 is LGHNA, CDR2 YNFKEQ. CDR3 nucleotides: TGTGCCAGCAGCCAAGGTTGGGACAGGGTCGATGAGCAGTTCTTC. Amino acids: CASSQGWDRVDEQFF.

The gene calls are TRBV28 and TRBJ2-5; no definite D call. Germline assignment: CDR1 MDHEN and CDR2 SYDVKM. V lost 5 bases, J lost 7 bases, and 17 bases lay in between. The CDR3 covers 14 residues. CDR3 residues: CASSAGPLGGTQYF. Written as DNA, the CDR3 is TGTGCCAGCAGTGCTGGACCCTTAGGTGGGACCCAGTACTTC.

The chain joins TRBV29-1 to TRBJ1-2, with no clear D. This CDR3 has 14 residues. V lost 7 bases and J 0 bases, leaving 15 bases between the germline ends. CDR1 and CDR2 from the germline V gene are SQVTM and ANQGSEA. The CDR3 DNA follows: TGCAGCGCCGTTCGCACAGAAACTAACTATGGCTACACCTTC. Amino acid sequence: CSAVRTETNYGYTF.

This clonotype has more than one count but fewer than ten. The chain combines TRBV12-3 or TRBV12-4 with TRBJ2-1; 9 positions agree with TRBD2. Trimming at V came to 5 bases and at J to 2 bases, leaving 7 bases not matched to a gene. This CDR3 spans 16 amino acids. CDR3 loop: CASSRLADNPYNEQFF. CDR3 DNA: TGTGCCAGCAGTCGACTAGCGGACAATCCCTACAATGAGCAGTTCTTC.

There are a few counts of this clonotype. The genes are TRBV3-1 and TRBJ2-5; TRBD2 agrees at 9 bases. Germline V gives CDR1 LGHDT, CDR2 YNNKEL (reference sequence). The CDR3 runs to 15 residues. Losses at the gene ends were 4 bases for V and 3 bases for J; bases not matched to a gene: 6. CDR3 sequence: CASSPLGGGEETQYF. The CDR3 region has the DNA TGTGCCAGCAGCCCCCTGGGCGGGGGGGAAGAGACCCAGTACTTC.

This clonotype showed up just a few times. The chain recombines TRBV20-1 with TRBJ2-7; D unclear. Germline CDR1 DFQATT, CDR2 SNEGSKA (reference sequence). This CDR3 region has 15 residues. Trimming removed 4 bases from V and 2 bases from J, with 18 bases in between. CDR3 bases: TGCAGTGCTAACCCAAGTAGCCCTTATGCCTACGAGCAGTACTTC. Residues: CSANPSSPYAYEQYF.

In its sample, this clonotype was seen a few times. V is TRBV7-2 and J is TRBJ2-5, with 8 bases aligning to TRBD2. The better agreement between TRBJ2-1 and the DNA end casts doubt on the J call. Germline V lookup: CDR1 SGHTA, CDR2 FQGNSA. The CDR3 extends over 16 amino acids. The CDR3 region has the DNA TGTGCCAGCAGCTTAGAGGTAGCGGGATTTGGCAATGAGCAGTTCTTC. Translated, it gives CASSLEVAGFGNEQFF.

CDR3 bases: TGCGCCAGCAGCCAAGACGCGACAGGGGTAAAGACCCAGTACTTC. It yields the protein CASSQDATGVKTQYF. V is TRBV4-3 and J is TRBJ2-5, with 8 bases that match TRBD1. Germline V gene lookup returns CDR1 LGHNA and CDR2 YSLEER. V trimming: 0 bases; J trimming: 6 bases; junction bases outside the gene matches: 6. The length of the CDR3 is 15 residues.

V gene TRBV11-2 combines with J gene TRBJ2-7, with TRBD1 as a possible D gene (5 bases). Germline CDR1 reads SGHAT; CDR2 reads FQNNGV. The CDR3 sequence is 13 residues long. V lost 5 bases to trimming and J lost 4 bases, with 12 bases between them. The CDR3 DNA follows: TGTGCCAGCAGCATACAGACAGAATACGAGCAGTACTTC. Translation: CASSIQTEYEQYF.

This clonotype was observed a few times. In DNA form, the CDR3 reads TGTGCCAGCAGCTTAGTTAGGGCCTATGGCTACACCTTC. The encoded protein is CASSLVRAYGYTF. The chain employs TRBV7-2 and TRBJ1-2; unclear D gene. Trimming took off 1 base at V and 4 bases at J, with 7 bases between the two ends. Germline CDR1 and CDR2: SGHTA and FQGNSA. The CDR3 loop spans 13 amino acids.

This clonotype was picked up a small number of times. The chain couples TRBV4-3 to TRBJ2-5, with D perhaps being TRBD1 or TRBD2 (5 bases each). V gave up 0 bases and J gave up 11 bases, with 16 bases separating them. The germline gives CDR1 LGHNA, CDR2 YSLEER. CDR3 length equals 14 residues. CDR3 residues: CASSQDRSVGEQYF. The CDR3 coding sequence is TGCGCCAGCAGCCAAGATCGGAGCGTAGGGGAGCAGTACTTC.

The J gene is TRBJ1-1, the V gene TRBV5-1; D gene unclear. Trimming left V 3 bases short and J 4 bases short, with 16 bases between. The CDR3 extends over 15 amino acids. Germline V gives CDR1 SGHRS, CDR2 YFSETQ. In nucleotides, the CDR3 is TGCGCCAGCAGCTCCCTTCCTGGAACAGCCACTGAAGCTTTCTTT. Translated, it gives CASSSLPGTATEAFF.

Here the CDR3 DNA reads TGTGCCAGCAGCACCTTACAGGGAACCATCTCTGGCTACACCTTC. Residues: CASSTLQGTISGYTF. This chain connects TRBV3-1 to TRBJ1-2; tentatively, D is TRBD1 (6 bases). The V end lost 5 bases, the J end lost 7 bases, and 20 bases lay between the germline ends. The germline V gene encodes CDR1 LGHDT and CDR2 YNNKEL (reference sequence). The CDR3 consists of 15 residues.

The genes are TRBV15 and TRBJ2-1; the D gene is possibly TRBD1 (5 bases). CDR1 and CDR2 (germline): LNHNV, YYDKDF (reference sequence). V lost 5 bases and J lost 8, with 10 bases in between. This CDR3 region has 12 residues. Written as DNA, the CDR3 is TGTGCCACCAGCCCCAAGGGGTATGAGCAGTTCTTC. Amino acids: CATSPKGYEQFF.

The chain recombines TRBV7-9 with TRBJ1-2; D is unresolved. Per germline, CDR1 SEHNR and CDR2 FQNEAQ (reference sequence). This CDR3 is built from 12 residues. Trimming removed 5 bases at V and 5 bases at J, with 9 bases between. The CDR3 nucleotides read TGTGCCAGCAGCGCCGACTTATATGGCTACACCTTC. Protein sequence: CASSADLYGYTF.

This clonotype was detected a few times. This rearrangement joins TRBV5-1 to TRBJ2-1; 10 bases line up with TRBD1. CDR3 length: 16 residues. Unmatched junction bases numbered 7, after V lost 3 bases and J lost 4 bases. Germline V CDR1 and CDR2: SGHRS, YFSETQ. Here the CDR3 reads CASSSGQGGIYNEQFF. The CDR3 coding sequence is TGCGCCAGCAGCTCCGGACAGGGGGGTATTTACAATGAGCAGTTCTTC.

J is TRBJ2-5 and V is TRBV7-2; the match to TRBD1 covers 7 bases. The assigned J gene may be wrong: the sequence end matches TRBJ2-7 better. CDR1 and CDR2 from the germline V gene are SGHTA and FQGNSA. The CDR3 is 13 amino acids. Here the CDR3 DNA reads TGTGCCAGCAGCCCCCGACAGGGTACCGAGCAGTACTTC. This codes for CASSPRQGTEQYF.

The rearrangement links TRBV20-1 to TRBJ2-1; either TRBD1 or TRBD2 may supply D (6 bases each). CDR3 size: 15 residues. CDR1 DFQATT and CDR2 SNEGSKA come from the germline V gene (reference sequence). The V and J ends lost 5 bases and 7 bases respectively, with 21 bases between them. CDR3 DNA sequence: TGCAGTGCTTTTAGGGGGGCGGGATCCAAAAATGAGCAGTTCTTC. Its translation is CSAFRGAGSKNEQFF.

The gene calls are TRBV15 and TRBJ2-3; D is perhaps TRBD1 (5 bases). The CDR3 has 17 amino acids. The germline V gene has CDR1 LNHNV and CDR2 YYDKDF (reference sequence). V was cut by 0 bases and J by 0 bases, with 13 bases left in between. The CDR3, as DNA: TGTGCCACCAGCAGAGATTTGGGGCGCGCTAGCACAGATACGCAGTATTTT. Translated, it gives CATSRDLGRASTDTQYF.

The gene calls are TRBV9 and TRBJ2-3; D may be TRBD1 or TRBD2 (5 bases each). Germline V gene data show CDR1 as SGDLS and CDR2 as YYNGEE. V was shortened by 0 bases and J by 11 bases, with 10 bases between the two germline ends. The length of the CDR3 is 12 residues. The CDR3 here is CASSVEGGGQYF. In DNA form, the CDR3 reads TGTGCCAGCAGCGTAGAAGGTGGGGGGCAGTATTTT.

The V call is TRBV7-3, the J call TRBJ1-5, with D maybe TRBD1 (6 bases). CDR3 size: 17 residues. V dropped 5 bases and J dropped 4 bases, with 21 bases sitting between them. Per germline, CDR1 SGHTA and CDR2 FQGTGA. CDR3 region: CASSEKNRARVNQPQHF. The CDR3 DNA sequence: TGTGCCAGCAGCGAGAAGAACAGGGCAAGGGTTAATCAGCCCCAGCATTTT.

The CDR3 DNA reads TGTGCCAGCAGCGGTTCACCTATTCAAGAGACCCAGTACTTC. It encodes CASSGSPIQETQYF. The chain couples TRBV7-6 to TRBJ2-5; the D is unclear. The CDR3 runs 14 residues. V was shortened by 5 bases and J by 2 bases, with 12 bases between the two germline ends. Germline V gene data show CDR1 as SGHVS and CDR2 as FNYEAQ.

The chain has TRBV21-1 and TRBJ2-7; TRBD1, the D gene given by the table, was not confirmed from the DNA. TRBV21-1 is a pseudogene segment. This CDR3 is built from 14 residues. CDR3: CAGPPVETTSEQYF. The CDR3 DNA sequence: TGTGCCGGCCCCCCAGTTGAGACCACCTCCGAGCAGTACTTC.